This TCR beta chain was obtained from a study of CXCR3-negative and CXCR3-positive naive CD8 T cells (dated by TCRdb to about 2019). Regarding the study in general: About 135 million TRB reads were obtained in total, roughly 1.5 +/- 0.3 million reads per library. Data from roughly eleven donors, pooled across two independent experiments, went into the diversity and physicochemical repertoire analyses. For the TRBV-TRBJ cluster analysis, the naive subsets came from 5 or 6 donors, while the memory cells came from 3 donors.

What the authors observed across the whole study: Because CXCR3 expression was partially decreased after cryopreservation, freshly isolated PBMCs were used for most assays. TRBV-TRBJ usage was similar between naive CXCR3-negative and CXCR3-positive cells from the same donor, while memory cells showed distinct patterns. Repertoire diversity was comparably high in both naive subsets but much lower in memory CD8+ T cells. Because surface CD5, which has been linked to self-reactivity in mice, was comparable between naive subsets, TCR interaction strength was also inferred from TRB CDR3 physicochemical properties.

Each CD8+ T cell subset was flow-sorted in triplicate, with 300,000 cells per subset placed directly into RLT lysis buffer. Peripheral blood mononuclear cells were isolated from buffy coats by standard density gradient centrifugation. Total RNA was extracted from sorted cells with an RNeasy Mini Kit. Sequencer: NextSeq 550. The Human TCR Profiling Kit (MiLaboratory) was used to prepare UMI-labeled 5' RACE TRB cDNA libraries. cDNA synthesis used the entire amount of extracted RNA, and PCR amplification then used the entire amount of cDNA produced. Libraries were prepared in parallel with an identical number of PCR cycles. The study's processing was this. About 49,000 +/- 11,000 unique UMI-labeled TRB cDNA molecules per library were extracted with MIGEC and MiXCR, with at least two reads per UMI required. On average, around 40,000 +/- 10,000 functional in-frame TRB CDR3 nucleotide clonotypes lacking stop codons were found per library. After downsampling to 5000 UMI-labeled TRB molecules per sample, diversity metrics, including normalized Shannon-Wiener and Chao1, were computed in VDJtools. For the central five CDR3 residues, VDJtools calculated physicochemical properties weighted by clonotype size, namely interaction energy, strength, volume and Kidera factor 4. Based on TCRdb reprocessing of the reads, there is one entry per CDR3 protein sequence, and DNA is missing. None of the V and J calls come from the authors' own analysis; TCRdb made them. This sample's table has entries for tens of thousands of distinct CDR3 sequences. In total, the top ten clones hold 13% to 15% of the sample.

Notes on this clonotype: What antigen it recognizes has not been identified.

There are 11 amino acids in the CDR3, from cysteine to phenylalanine inclusive. No DNA is listed. CDR1 and CDR2, looked up from the germline V gene, are SQVTM and ANQGSEA. Sequenced sample: memory CD8+ T cells from blood. Interpreted using the paper, the cell subset or site label stands for: conventional CD8+ memory T cells (TMEM), sorted as controls. Recombination joined TRBV29-1 with TRBJ2-1. This clonotype originated in a human donor in good health. Some clones in this sample may be carry-over from other donors' samples. CDR3 sequence: CSVGQDNEQFF.